What follows are 5 T cell receptor beta chains derived from one specimen sequenced in a study of blood T cell repertoires in COVID-19. Profiled with immunoSEQ multiplex PCR; TCRdb holds only in-frame clones, not every one. The sample has 260,000 or so clones; about 83% are singletons. Sample: peripheral blood. These receptor sequences come from a man aged 80 or over with acute or convalescent COVID-19.

The chain is built from TRBV2 and TRBJ2-1; a possible D gene is TRBD2 (5 bases). Trimming stripped 5 bases from V and 5 bases from J, with 13 bases between. The CDR3 is made up of 14 amino acids. Germline lookup yields CDR1 SNHLY and CDR2 FYNNEI. CDR3 in DNA: TGTGCCAGCAGTCTTAAGCGGAATAACAATGAGCAGTTCTTC. Its translation is CASSLKRNNNEQFF.

This clone was seen only once. The chain uses TRBV9 and TRBJ2-5, with TRBD2 identical over 12 bases. V dropped 1 base and J dropped 2; count of bases not matched to a gene: 0. This CDR3 is built from 15 residues. Germline lookup yields CDR1 SGDLS and CDR2 YYNGEE. CDR3 sequence reads: CASSVTSGGQETQYF. CDR3 coding DNA: TGTGCCAGCAGCGTAACTAGCGGGGGGCAAGAGACCCAGTACTTC.

For the CDR3, the DNA is TGTGCCAGCAGTCTCCGGGACAGGGCCTACGAGCAGTACTTC. This translates into CASSLRDRAYEQYF. The rearrangement uses TRBV2 and TRBJ2-7; 9 nucleotides match TRBD1. CDR3 length: 14 amino acids. V was clipped by 5 bases and J by 2 bases; unmatched bases: 4. Germline CDR1 is SNHLY and CDR2 is FYNNEI.

The rearrangement uses TRBV11-2 and TRBJ1-2; TRBD1 matches at 7 bases. After removal of 1 base from V and 4 bases from J, the junction contained 3 bases not matched to a gene. Germline CDR1 SGHAT, CDR2 FQNNGV. The CDR3 length is 14 residues. The CDR3 sequence: CASSLAGTAYGYTF. CDR3 sequence (DNA): TGTGCCAGCAGCTTAGCCGGGACAGCCTATGGCTACACCTTC.

J is TRBJ1-4 and V is TRBV7-9; no firm D call. The V and J ends lost 3 bases and 4 bases respectively, with 6 bases between them. This CDR3 spans 13 amino acids. Germline loops: CDR1 SEHNR, CDR2 FQNEAQ (reference sequence). CDR3: CASSFGFNEKLFF. The CDR3 nucleotides are TGTGCCAGCAGCTTCGGTTTTAATGAAAAACTGTTTTTT.